This T cell receptor (beta chain) was recorded in a study of blood T cell repertoires in COVID-19. Clones were read by immunoSEQ multiplex PCR, and TCRdb kept only the in-frame ones, dropping some. Here the sample spans around 98,000 clones, about 81% being singletons. The source is a woman aged 55-70 years with acute or convalescent COVID-19. The sequenced sample was peripheral blood.

CDR3 bases: TGTGCCAGCAGGACGCAGGGTAGGTCCTACGAGCAGTACTTC. It codes for CASRTQGRSYEQYF. The rearrangement joins TRBV2 to TRBJ2-7; perhaps TRBD1 as D (5 bases). The CDR3 totals 14 residues. The V gene lost 6 bases and the J gene lost 1 base, with 13 bases spanning the gap. CDR1 is SNHLY, CDR2 FYNNEI, per germline.